These 24 T cell receptor beta chains were all obtained from the same sample, sequenced in a study of T-cell memory formation after mild COVID-19. A single record per CDR3 protein comes from TCRdb applying MiXCR to the 5' RACE reads. The table lists hundreds of thousands of distinct CDR3 sequences, 15% to 20% of them singletons. The sample consisted of PBMCs or a T cell subset sorted from them (not recorded which). The receptors were gathered from a man aged 18-30 years who had mild COVID-19 (a few samples of this study predate the infection). Cell type and time point are not known.

The J gene is TRBJ2-1, the V gene TRBV7-9, with D perhaps matching TRBD1 (5 bases). CDR1 and CDR2 (germline): SEHNR, FQNEAQ (reference sequence). Trimming took off 2 bases at V and 7 bases at J, with 15 bases between the two ends. The CDR3 is made up of 15 amino acids. CDR3 sequence reads: CASSLRAGLQNEQFF. The CDR3 nucleotides are TGTGCCAGCAGCTTAAGGGCAGGGTTACAGAATGAGCAGTTCTTC.

This clonotype was counted between two and nine times. This rearrangement joins TRBV5-1 to TRBJ1-3, with D tentatively TRBD1 (5 bases). V was trimmed by 3 bases and J by 0 bases, leaving 22 bases between them. The germline V gene has CDR1 SGHRS and CDR2 YFSETQ. The length of the CDR3 is 19 residues. CDR3 in DNA: TGCGCCAGCAGCTCGGACTACCGACAGATACCAGTCTCTGGAAACACCATATATTTT. Translated: CASSSDYRQIPVSGNTIYF. Drawing the rest from reference TRBV5-1 and TRBJ1-3, the complete variable domain is KAGVTQTPRYLIKTRGQQVTLSCSPISGHRSVSWYQQTPGQGLQFLFEYFSETQRNKGNFPGRFSGRQFSNSRSEMNVSTLELGDSALYLCASSSDYRQIPVSGNTIYFGEGSWLTVV.

This chain connects TRBV7-6 to TRBJ2-5; possible D gene TRBD1, 5 bases. The CDR3 length is 14 residues. The V and J ends lost 3 bases and 4 bases respectively, with 12 bases between them. Germline V gene lookup returns CDR1 SGHVS and CDR2 FNYEAQ. The CDR3 here is CASSLSSGRETQYF. The CDR3 nucleotides read TGTGCCAGCAGCTTGTCGTCAGGGCGAGAGACCCAGTACTTC.

The genes are TRBV15 and TRBJ2-7, with D possibly being TRBD1 (5 bases). CDR1 is LNHNV and CDR2 is YYDKDF in the germline V gene (reference sequence). CDR3 length: 13 amino acids. V was cut by 3 bases and J by 2 bases, with 8 bases left in between. This CDR3 is CATSRTAAYEQYF. The DNA for the CDR3 is TGTGCCACCAGCAGGACAGCTGCCTACGAGCAGTACTTC.

This clonotype came up a few times. The chain links TRBV4-1 to TRBJ2-7; maybe TRBD2 (5 bases). Trimming took 4 bases from V and 2 from J, leaving 18 bases between them. The germline CDR1 and CDR2 sequences are MGHRA and YSYEKL. The CDR3 is 16 amino acids. CDR3 bases: TGCGCCAGCAGCCCCGGGGTTTCCTCTAGCCCCTACGAGCAGTACGTC. This sequence encodes CASSPGVSSSPYEQYV.

This clonotype was recorded at least ten times. The J gene is TRBJ2-3, the V gene TRBV6-6; D call uncertain. Trimming pared 4 bases from V and 3 bases from J, leaving 8 bases between. The CDR3 is 13 amino acids. Germline values: CDR1 MNHNY, CDR2 SVGAGI (reference sequence). This chain's CDR3 is CASSSLGTDTQYF. The CDR3 DNA sequence: TGTGCCAGCAGTTCATTGGGTACAGATACGCAGTATTTT.

The genes are TRBV12-3 or TRBV12-4 and TRBJ1-5; maybe TRBD1 (6 bases). The CDR3 is made up of 15 amino acids. The germline V and J ends were trimmed by 5 bases and 5 bases, with 16 bases remaining between them. CDR3 protein: CASSSGGSEHQPQHF. In DNA form, the CDR3 reads TGTGCCAGCAGTAGCGGGGGCAGCGAGCATCAGCCCCAGCATTTT.

This clonotype was detected a few times. The gene calls are TRBV20-1 and TRBJ1-2, with D uncertain. CDR1 is DFQATT, CDR2 SNEGSKA, per germline (reference sequence). Between the trimmed V and J ends, which lost 6 bases and 0 bases, there was a span of 8 bases. The CDR3 runs to 12 residues. The CDR3 DNA sequence: TGCAGTGCCAAAAGGGCTAACTATGGCTACACCTTC. Translated: CSAKRANYGYTF.

The table lists this clonotype with a few counts. This chain uses TRBV28 with TRBJ2-3, with TRBD1 identical over 12 bases. Per the germline V gene, CDR1 is MDHEN and CDR2 is SYDVKM. The ends lost 5 bases at V and 4 bases at J; junction bases unmatched: 7. CDR3 length: 16 residues. The CDR3 sequence: CASSHGGQGAADTQYF. The CDR3 bases are TGTGCCAGCAGTCATGGGGGACAGGGGGCCGCAGATACGCAGTATTTT.

The J gene is TRBJ2-7, the V gene TRBV19, with 9 bases that match TRBD1. J was trimmed by 3 bases and V by 6 bases; bases with no gene match: 3. The CDR3 loop spans 13 amino acids. In germline, CDR1 is LNHDA, CDR2 SQIVND (reference sequence). CDR3 DNA sequence: TGTGCCAGTAGCCGGGACAGGGTCTACGAGCAGTACTTC. It codes for CASSRDRVYEQYF.

This clonotype was picked up a small number of times. The rearrangement uses TRBV4-1 and TRBJ2-2, with D unresolved. The CDR3 has 14 amino acids. Per germline, CDR1 MGHRA and CDR2 YSYEKL. Trimming left V 5 bases short and J 4 bases short, with 11 bases between. The CDR3 is CASSKQVSTGELFF. In DNA form, the CDR3 reads TGCGCCAGCAGCAAACAAGTTAGCACCGGGGAGCTGTTTTTT.

The chain employs TRBV5-6 and TRBJ1-1, with D maybe TRBD1 (5 bases). The CDR3 has 15 amino acids. Trimming pared 0 bases from V and 6 bases from J, leaving 15 bases between. Germline V gene data show CDR1 as SGHDT and CDR2 as YYEEEE. CDR3 nucleotides: TGTGCCAGCAGCTTGGTACTCCTCGGGGGTTCTGAAGCTTTCTTT. This sequence encodes CASSLVLLGGSEAFF.

The chain uses TRBV11-3 and TRBJ2-2; perhaps TRBD1 as D (6 bases). The germline V and J ends were trimmed by 4 bases and 3 bases, with 12 bases remaining between them. The CDR3 loop spans 15 amino acids. CDR1 and CDR2 from the germline V gene are SGHNT and YENEEA. The CDR3 sequence is CASSSREGDTGELFF. The CDR3 nucleotides are TGTGCCAGCAGCTCCAGAGAGGGGGACACCGGGGAGCTGTTTTTT.

This clonotype was counted ten times or more. The V and J genes are TRBV23-1 and TRBJ2-2; no clear D gene. TRBV23-1 is marked as an open reading frame, function uncertain. There are 12 residues in the CDR3. The ends were cut back, 5 bases at V and 6 bases at J, with 7 bases in the middle. The CDR3 loop reads CASSTRAGELFF. The CDR3 nucleotides are TGCGCCAGCAGTACGAGAGCCGGGGAGCTGTTTTTT.

The genes are TRBV6-2 or TRBV6-3 and TRBJ2-5; D is unclear. V lost 2 bases and J 1 base, leaving 14 bases between the germline ends. Germline CDR1 is MNHEY and CDR2 is SVGEGT. CDR3 length: 16 amino acids. The CDR3 spells CASSYVELPAQETQYF. The CDR3, as DNA: TGTGCCAGCAGTTACGTCGAACTACCGGCCCAAGAGACCCAGTACTTC.

There are many counts of this clonotype. V usage is TRBV20-1 and J usage is TRBJ2-7; D might be TRBD2 (6 bases). Germline V lookup: CDR1 DFQATT, CDR2 SNEGSKA (reference sequence). Between the trimmed V and J ends, which lost 6 bases and 5 bases, there was a span of 23 bases. CDR3 length: 15 residues. The CDR3 bases are TGCAGTGCGCGGCCGACTAAGAAGCGGGTCCACGAGCAGTACGTC. Translated: CSARPTKKRVHEQYV.

The chain couples TRBV11-2 to TRBJ2-5, with unresolved D. The CDR3 consists of 12 residues. Trimming shortened V by 5 bases and J by 5 bases, and 9 bases separated the two germline ends. Germline CDR1 and CDR2: SGHAT and FQNNGV. The chain's CDR3 is CASSTDRETQYF. The CDR3 DNA sequence: TGTGCCAGCAGCACAGATCGGGAGACCCAGTACTTC.

This chain connects TRBV30 to TRBJ1-1; tentative D call: TRBD1 (6 bases). CDR3 length: 14 amino acids. The germline gives CDR1 GTSNPN, CDR2 SVGIG (reference sequence). Trimming removed 3 bases from V and 4 bases from J, with 15 bases in between. The CDR3 nucleotides are TGTGCCTGGAGAGGGGGAAGGTTTGGCACTGAAGCTTTCTTT. Protein product: CAWRGGRFGTEAFF.

This clonotype was detected only a few times. The V gene is TRBV6-1, the J gene TRBJ1-1, with D possibly matching TRBD1 (5 bases). This CDR3 is 12 amino acids long. Germline loops: CDR1 MNHNS, CDR2 SASEGT. V was pared by 10 bases and J by 0 bases, with 9 bases between. The CDR3 nucleotides read TGTGCCACAGGGCACATGAACACTGAAGCTTTCTTT. Translating it yields CATGHMNTEAFF.

This clonotype was recorded a few times. The chain recombines TRBV19 with TRBJ1-1; D is possibly TRBD1 (5 bases). The CDR3 runs 17 residues. V was clipped by 4 bases and J by 2 bases, with 20 bases between them. In germline, CDR1 is LNHDA, CDR2 SQIVND (reference sequence). CDR3 coding DNA: TGTGCCAGTAGTAGGGGCAGGACTAAAAGGGATAACACTGAAGCTTTCTTT. Translated: CASSRGRTKRDNTEAFF.

This clonotype was counted only a few times. The rearrangement uses TRBV9 and TRBJ2-7; 14 bases line up with TRBD2. The V gene end was trimmed by 2 bases and the J gene end by 7 bases; junction bases not matched to a gene: 5. Looked up from germline, CDR1 is SGDLS and CDR2 is YYNGEE. The CDR3 runs 15 residues. CDR3 amino acids: CASSVGLAGEREQYF. Written as DNA, the CDR3 is TGTGCCAGCAGCGTGGGACTAGCGGGGGAAAGAGAGCAGTACTTC.

This clonotype occurred many times. The chain is built from TRBV12-3 or TRBV12-4 and TRBJ2-3; 10 positions agree with TRBD2. Trimming cost V 3 bases and J 4 bases; bases outside gene matches: 4. This CDR3 has 15 amino acids. Written as DNA, the CDR3 is TGTGCCAGCAGTTTTCTTACTAGCGGGGCAGATACGCAGTATTTT. This translates into CASSFLTSGADTQYF.

The chain carries TRBV13 and TRBJ2-5; 10 bases fit TRBD2. Germline trimming cut 1 base from V and 5 bases from J; bases unmatched to any gene: 4. Germline CDR1 and CDR2: PRHDT and FYEKMQ (reference sequence). This CDR3 has 15 amino acids. CDR3 in DNA: TGTGCCAGCAGCTTAGCCCTAGCGGGGGTCGAGACCCAGTACTTC. Its protein is CASSLALAGVETQYF. Full variable domain (remainder filled in from reference TRBV13 and TRBJ2-5): AAGVIQSPRHLIKEKRETATLKCYPIPRHDTVYWYQQGPGQDPQFLISFYEKMQSDKGSIPDRFSAQQFSDYHSELNMSSLELGDSALYFCASSLALAGVETQYFGPGTRLLVL.

CDR3 sequence: CASSYLPDEQFF. CDR3 DNA sequence: TGTGCCAGCAGTTACCTCCCCGATGAGCAGTTCTTC. V and J are TRBV6-2 or TRBV6-3 and TRBJ2-1; D not resolved. The CDR3 consists of 12 residues. The V and J ends lost 2 bases and 8 bases respectively, with 7 bases between them. In germline, CDR1 is MNHEY, CDR2 SVGEGT.